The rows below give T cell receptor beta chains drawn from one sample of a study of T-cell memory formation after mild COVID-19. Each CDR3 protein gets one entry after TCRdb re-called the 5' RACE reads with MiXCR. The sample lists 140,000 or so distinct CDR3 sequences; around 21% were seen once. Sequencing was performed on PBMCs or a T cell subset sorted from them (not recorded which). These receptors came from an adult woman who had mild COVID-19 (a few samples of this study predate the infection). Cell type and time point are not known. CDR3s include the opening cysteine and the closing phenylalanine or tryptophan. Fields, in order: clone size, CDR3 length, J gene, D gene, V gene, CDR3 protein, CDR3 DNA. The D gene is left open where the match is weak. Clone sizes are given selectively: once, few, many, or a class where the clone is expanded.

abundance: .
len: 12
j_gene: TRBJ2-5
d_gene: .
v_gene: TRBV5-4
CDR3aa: CASSSGQETQYF
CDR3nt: TGTGCCAGCAGCTCGGGGCAAGAGACCCAGTACTTC

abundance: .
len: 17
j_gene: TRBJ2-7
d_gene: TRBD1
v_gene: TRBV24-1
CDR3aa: CATSDLESGTALGEQYF
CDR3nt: TGTGCCACCAGTGATTTAGAGTCGGGGACAGCCCTCGGCGAGCAGTACTTC

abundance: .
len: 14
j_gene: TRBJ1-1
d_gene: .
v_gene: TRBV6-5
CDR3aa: CASSSAGPIAEAFF
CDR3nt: TGTGCCAGCAGTTCCGCGGGGCCGATCGCTGAAGCTTTCTTT

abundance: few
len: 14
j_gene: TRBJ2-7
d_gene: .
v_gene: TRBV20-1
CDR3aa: CSAPQTGGPYEQYF
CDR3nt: TGCAGTGCACCACAGACTGGGGGGCCCTACGAGCAGTACTTC

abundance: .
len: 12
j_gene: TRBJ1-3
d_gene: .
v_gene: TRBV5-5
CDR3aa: CASSLSSATIYF
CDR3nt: TGTGCCAGCAGCTTGAGTTCGGCGACCATATATTTT

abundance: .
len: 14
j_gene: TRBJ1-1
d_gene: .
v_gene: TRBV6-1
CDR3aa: CASSEKGRSIEAFF
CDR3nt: TGTGCCAGCAGTGAAAAGGGCAGGTCGATTGAAGCTTTCTTT

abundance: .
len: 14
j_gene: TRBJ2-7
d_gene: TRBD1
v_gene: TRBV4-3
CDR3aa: CASSPDRDTYEQYF
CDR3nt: TGCGCCAGCAGCCCGGACAGGGACACCTACGAGCAGTACTTC

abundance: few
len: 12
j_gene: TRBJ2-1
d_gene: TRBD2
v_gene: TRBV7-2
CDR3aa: CASSPRGDEQFF
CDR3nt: TGTGCCAGCAGCCCCCGGGGGGATGAGCAGTTCTTC

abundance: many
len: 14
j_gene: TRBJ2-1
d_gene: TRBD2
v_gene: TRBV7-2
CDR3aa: CASSPSGSINEQFF
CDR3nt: TGTGCCAGCAGCCCAAGCGGGAGTATCAATGAGCAGTTCTTC

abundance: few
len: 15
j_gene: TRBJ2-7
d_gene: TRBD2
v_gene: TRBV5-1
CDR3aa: CASSSLAGGSYEQYF
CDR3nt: TGCGCCAGCAGCTCCCTAGCGGGGGGCTCCTACGAGCAGTACTTC

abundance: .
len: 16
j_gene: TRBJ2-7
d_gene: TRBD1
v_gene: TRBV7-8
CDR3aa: CASSSGRQGASYEQYF
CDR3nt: TGTGCCAGCAGCTCAGGGAGACAGGGGGCCTCCTACGAGCAGTACTTC

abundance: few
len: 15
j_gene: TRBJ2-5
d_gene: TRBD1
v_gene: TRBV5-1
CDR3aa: CASSKDRAPRETQYF
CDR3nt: TGCGCCAGCAGCAAGGACAGGGCCCCCAGAGAGACCCAGTACTTC

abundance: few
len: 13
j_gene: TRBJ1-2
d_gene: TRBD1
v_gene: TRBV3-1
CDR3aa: CASSLTGGDGYTF
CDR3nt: TGTGCCAGCAGCCTGACAGGGGGAGACGGCTACACCTTC

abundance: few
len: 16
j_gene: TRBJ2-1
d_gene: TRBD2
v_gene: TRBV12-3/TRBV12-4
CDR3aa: CASRPELAGGSREQFF
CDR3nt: TGTGCCAGCAGACCCGAACTAGCGGGAGGCTCGCGTGAGCAGTTCTTC

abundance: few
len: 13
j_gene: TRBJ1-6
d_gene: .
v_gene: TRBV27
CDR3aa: CATHRTVNSPLHF
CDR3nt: TGTGCCACCCATCGGACAGTAAATTCACCCCTCCACTTT